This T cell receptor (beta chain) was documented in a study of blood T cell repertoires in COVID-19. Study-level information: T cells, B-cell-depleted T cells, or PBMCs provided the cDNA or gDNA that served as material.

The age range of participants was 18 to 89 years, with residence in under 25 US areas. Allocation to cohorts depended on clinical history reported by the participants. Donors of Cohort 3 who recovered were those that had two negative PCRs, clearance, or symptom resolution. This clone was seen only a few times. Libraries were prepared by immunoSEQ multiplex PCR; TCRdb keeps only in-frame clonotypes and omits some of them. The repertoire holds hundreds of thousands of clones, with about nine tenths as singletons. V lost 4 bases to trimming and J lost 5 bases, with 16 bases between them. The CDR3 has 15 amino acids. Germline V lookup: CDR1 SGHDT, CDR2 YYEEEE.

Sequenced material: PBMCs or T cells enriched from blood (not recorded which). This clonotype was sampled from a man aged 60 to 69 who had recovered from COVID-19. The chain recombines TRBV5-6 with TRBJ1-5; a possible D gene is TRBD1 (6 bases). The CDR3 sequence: CASSRTGRGDQPQHF. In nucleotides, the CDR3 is TGTGCCAGCAGCCGGACCGGCAGGGGAGATCAGCCCCAGCATTTT.